This T cell receptor (beta chain) was recovered during a study of blood T cell repertoires in COVID-19. Across the study: Acute-phase and convalescent COVID-19 samples originated in the United States, Italy and Spain.

Trimming pared 5 bases from V and 3 bases from J, leaving 7 bases between. The CDR3 covers 12 residues. The germline V gene encodes CDR1 LGHDT and CDR2 YNNKEL (reference sequence). Assay used: immunoSEQ multiplex PCR; TCRdb lists only in-frame clones, some missing. The profile shows 90,000 to 120,000 clones, more than 90% of them singletons. In this sample, this clone turned up once. The sequence came from a man aged 65 to 85 with acute or convalescent COVID-19. Sequences were obtained from peripheral blood. The chain links TRBV3-1 (or the pseudogene TRBV3-2) to TRBJ1-2, with D tentatively TRBD1 (6 bases). The CDR3 protein is CASSGGYYGYTF. CDR3 in DNA: TGTGCCAGCAGCGGGGGCTACTATGGCTACACCTTC.